One and the same sample provided the 6 T cell receptor beta chains below, sequenced in a study of cytomegalovirus exposure and HLA in healthy donors. The PCR ran on 60 Vbeta and 13 Jbeta primers. TCRdb keeps only in-frame clones here, not all; method: immunoSEQ multiplex PCR. The sample records 150,000 to 200,000 clones, around 82% being singletons. Sequenced: PBMCs. The receptors were gathered from a man in his late teens or twenties in good health and CMV-seronegative.

This rearrangement joins TRBV18 to TRBJ2-7; 10 bases fit TRBD1. CDR1 and CDR2 from the germline V gene are KGHSH and LQKENI. J lost 4 bases, V lost 3 bases, and 15 bases had no gene match. CDR3 length: 18 amino acids. Here the CDR3 DNA reads TGTGCCAGCTCACCCGGATCCTACCGGGACAGGGGAAAATACGAGCAGTACTTC. It translates to CASSPGSYRDRGKYEQYF.

The V gene is TRBV6-1, the J gene TRBJ2-7, with a possible D match to TRBD1 (6 bases). In germline, CDR1 is MNHNS, CDR2 SASEGT. The CDR3 runs to 18 residues. V was shortened by 4 bases and J by 5 bases, with 27 bases between the two germline ends. The CDR3: CASSGGSDPGVWGNEQYF. The CDR3 DNA reads TGTGCCAGCAGTGGTGGGTCTGATCCAGGGGTCTGGGGGAACGAGCAGTACTTC.

This CDR3 is CASSEQGAAGELFF. The CDR3 nucleotides are TGTGCCAGCAGTGAACAGGGGGCGGCCGGGGAGCTGTTTTTT. This rearrangement joins TRBV6-1 to TRBJ2-2, with 8 bases aligning to TRBD1. V lost 2 bases, J lost 6 bases, and 2 bases stayed unmatched. The length of the CDR3 is 14 residues. Germline V gives CDR1 MNHNS, CDR2 SASEGT.

The J gene is TRBJ2-5, the V gene TRBV6-1; tentative D call: TRBD1 (5 bases). The CDR3 has 14 amino acids. Germline V CDR1 and CDR2: MNHNS, SASEGT. Deletions cut 6 bases from V and 2 bases from J, with 13 bases between. The CDR3 sequence: CASSLTVLQETQYF. For the CDR3, the DNA is TGTGCCAGCAGCCTGACAGTGCTTCAAGAGACCCAGTACTTC.

The rearrangement links TRBV9 to TRBJ2-7; 7 nucleotides align to TRBD2. With V trimmed by 3 bases and J by 0 bases, 6 bases remained unmatched. Looked up from germline, CDR1 is SGDLS and CDR2 is YYNGEE. The CDR3 consists of 15 residues. CDR3 in amino acids: CASSASGAPSYEQYF. CDR3 bases: TGTGCCAGCAGCGCTAGCGGAGCGCCCTCCTACGAGCAGTACTTC.

This clone was recorded once. The chain employs TRBV6-1 and TRBJ2-1, with a tentative D call TRBD2 (6 bases). The length of the CDR3 is 14 residues. Trimming removed 7 bases from V and 8 bases from J, with 18 bases in between. Per germline, CDR1 MNHNS and CDR2 SASEGT. CDR3 loop: CASTPRSGGDEQFF. In nucleotides, the CDR3 is TGTGCCAGCACCCCGCGATCCGGCGGGGATGAGCAGTTCTTC.